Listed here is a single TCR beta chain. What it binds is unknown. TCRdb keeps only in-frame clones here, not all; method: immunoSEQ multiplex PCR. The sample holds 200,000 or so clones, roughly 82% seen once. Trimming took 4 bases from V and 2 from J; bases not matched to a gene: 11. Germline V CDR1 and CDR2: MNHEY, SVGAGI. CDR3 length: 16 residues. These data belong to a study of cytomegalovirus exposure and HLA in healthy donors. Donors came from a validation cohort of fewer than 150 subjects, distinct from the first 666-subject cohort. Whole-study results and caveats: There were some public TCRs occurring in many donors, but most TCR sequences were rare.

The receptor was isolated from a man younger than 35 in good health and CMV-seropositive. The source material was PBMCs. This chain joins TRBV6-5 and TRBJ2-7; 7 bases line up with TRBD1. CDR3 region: CASSFAGTDIPYEQYF. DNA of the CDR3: TGTGCCAGCAGTTTCGCCGGGACAGACATCCCCTACGAGCAGTACTTC.